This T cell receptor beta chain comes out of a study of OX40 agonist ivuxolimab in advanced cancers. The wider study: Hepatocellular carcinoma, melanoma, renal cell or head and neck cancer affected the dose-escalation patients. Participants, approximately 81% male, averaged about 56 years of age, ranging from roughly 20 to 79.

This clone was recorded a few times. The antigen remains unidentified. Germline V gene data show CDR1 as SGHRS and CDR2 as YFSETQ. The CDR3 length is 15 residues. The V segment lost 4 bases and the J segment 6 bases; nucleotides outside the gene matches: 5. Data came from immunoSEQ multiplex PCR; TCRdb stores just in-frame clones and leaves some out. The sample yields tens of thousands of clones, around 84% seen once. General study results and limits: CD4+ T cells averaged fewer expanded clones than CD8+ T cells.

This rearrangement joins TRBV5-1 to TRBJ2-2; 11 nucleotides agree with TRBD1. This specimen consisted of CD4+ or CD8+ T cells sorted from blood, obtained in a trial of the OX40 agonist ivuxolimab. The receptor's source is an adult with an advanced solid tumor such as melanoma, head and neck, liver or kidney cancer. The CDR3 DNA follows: TGCGCCAGCAGCCCCGGGACAGGGGGTTCCGGGGAGCTGTTTTTT. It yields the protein CASSPGTGGSGELFF.